Each of the 6 T cell receptor beta chains below was sequenced from the same sample in a study of blood T cell repertoires in COVID-19 (dated by TCRdb to the early 2020s). Libraries were prepared through the immunoSEQ multiplex PCR assay. TCRdb mirrors the immuneACCESS table, restricted to in-frame sequences. Some clones are absent from its copies; in checked studies, under half trace to an unresolved V gene, and the reason for the others is unknown. This sample has hundreds of thousands of clones in its table, and roughly nine tenths of those were observed once. About 1% of the sample is held by the ten biggest clonotypes. Sequenced sample: PBMCs or T cells enriched from blood (not recorded which). These receptors originate from a man aged 18-30 years who had recovered from COVID-19.

V is TRBV14 and J is TRBJ2-7; TRBD1 matches 7 bases. CDR1 and CDR2 from the germline V gene are SGHDN and FVKESK. CDR3 length: 15 amino acids. The ends lost 2 bases at V and 1 base at J; junction bases unmatched: 5. In nucleotides, the CDR3 is TGTGCCAGCAGCCAACTAGGGACAGTATCCTACGAGCAGTACTTC. It encodes CASSQLGTVSYEQYF.

This clone was observed once. This chain connects TRBV18 to TRBJ2-3; D is unclear. CDR1 and CDR2 (germline): KGHSH, LQKENI. The CDR3 covers 13 residues. With 6 bases removed from V and 2 bases from J, the gap between germline ends came to 9 bases. CDR3: CASSPGSTDTQYF. CDR3 DNA sequence: TGTGCCAGCTCGCCCGGGTCCACAGATACGCAGTATTTT.

The chain has TRBV3-1 (or the pseudogene TRBV3-2) and TRBJ2-2; 15 nucleotides agree with TRBD2. This CDR3 is built from 15 residues. V gave up 4 bases and J gave up 6 bases; unmatched junction bases: 0. Germline loops: CDR1 LGHDT, CDR2 YNNKEL (reference sequence). CDR3 DNA sequence: TGTGCCAGCAGCCGGACTAGCGGGAGGGCCGGGGAGCTGTTTTTT. This sequence encodes CASSRTSGRAGELFF.

The V gene is TRBV9, the J gene TRBJ2-1; TRBD2 is a possible D gene (6 bases). CDR1 is SGDLS and CDR2 is YYNGEE in the germline V gene. Trimming left V 2 bases short and J 4 bases short, with 10 bases between. This CDR3 is 14 amino acids long. The CDR3 loop reads CASSVSGQYNEQFF. The DNA of the CDR3 is TGTGCCAGCAGCGTTAGCGGCCAATACAATGAGCAGTTCTTC.

The genes are TRBV7-2 and TRBJ2-1; D not resolved. The CDR3 has 13 residues. Germline V lookup: CDR1 SGHTA, CDR2 FQGNSA. V lost 1 base to trimming and J lost 12 bases, with 13 bases between them. The CDR3 loop reads CASSLDDPAPQFF. In DNA form, the CDR3 reads TGTGCCAGCAGCTTAGATGATCCAGCGCCGCAGTTCTTC.

V is TRBV27 and J is TRBJ2-7; TRBD2 aligns across 8 bases. Germline loops: CDR1 MNHEY, CDR2 SMNVEV (reference sequence). This CDR3 region has 14 residues. J was trimmed by 6 bases and V by 8 bases; bases with no gene match: 12. CDR3 protein: CASCPTGGIGEQYF. As DNA, the CDR3 is TGTGCCAGCTGCCCGACGGGAGGGATTGGCGAGCAGTACTTC.